This T cell receptor beta chain was captured by sequencing in a study of cytomegalovirus exposure and HLA in healthy donors (dated by TCRdb to about 2017). About the investigation overall: An earlier analysis of more than 550 of the donors reported around 280 Gb of sequence data and about 120 million unique TCR beta sequences obtained from around 180 million T cells. Around 330 gigabases of sequencing data and around 85 million unique TCR sequences made up an early release that covered nearly 650 HLA-typed donors. Of the 350 to 450 genotyped donors, over 70% fell in the genetic ancestry cluster associated with self-reported Caucasian donors. The aim of the study was to test whether cataloging public T cell receptors could identify signatures of past pathogen exposure. The study profiled the T cell repertoires of under 850 subjects by immunosequencing and related them to cytomegalovirus serostatus. Along with the roughly 710-subject first cohort, a separate validation cohort of over a hundred different subjects was used. The study combined high-throughput TCR immunosequencing, statistical association of individual TCRs with disease status, and machine learning to predict cytomegalovirus infection status. A later analysis re-examined previously published TCR beta repertoires from over 500 donors and added high-resolution HLA genotyping to investigate patterns of TCR occurrence. Rather than drawing on any new phenotypic data, the later analysis identified candidate immune exposures from TCR beta sequences and the way those sequences occurred across donors. In an earlier analysis of 500 to 650 of the donors, high-throughput TCR beta sequencing was used to judge whether each TCR beta V gene segment behaved as functional or pseudogenic. Donor age, sex, ethnicity and CMV serostatus were collected together with the repertoire data. A later genetic analysis used genome-wide SNP genotypes for about three fifths of the 666 donors, treating that subset as a discovery cohort. All discovery cohort repertoires had been generated using a single sequencing platform. Both class I and class II loci were covered by HLA typing, at four-digit resolution. The number of typed donors differed by locus: about 620-630 for A, B, C, DRB1 and DQB1; approximately 540 for DQA1; approximately 600 for DPA1; and roughly 490 for DPB1. Five DR-DQ haplotypes were handled as single units for association and clustering, since linkage in the cohort was strong. Across around 400 genotyped donors of the cohort, an average of about 220,000 unique TCR beta nucleotide sequences per donor were sequenced, and roughly 20% of those sequences were non-productive.

The cohort was made up of 500 to 800 healthy bone marrow donors. All cohort members were sampled while nominally healthy, although unrecorded immune exposures were likely present. The donor tested CMV seronegative and was one of the 352 seronegative cohort members. A peripheral blood sample was collected from each donor, and TCR beta sequencing was performed on peripheral blood mononuclear cells. Genomic DNA was extracted from the blood cell samples with the Qiagen DNeasy Blood Extraction Kit. In the case of this clone: Its antigen specificity is not known. The input lacks base qualities; no much larger clone sits a single base away.

The library was generated by the immunoSEQ multiplex PCR assay. For the multiplex PCR, a mixture combining 60 forward primers for TCR Vbeta segments and 13 reverse primers for TCR Jbeta segments was used. A multiplex PCR assay on genomic DNA amplified the CDR3 region of rearranged TCR beta genes. Amplified TCR beta libraries were sequenced as 87-base-pair reads on the Illumina HiSeq System. On the study's bioinformatics: A later analysis tallied 70 million to 100 million unique TCR beta chains across the 610 or so repertoires, and some 10 million of those chains were shared by two or more donors. Raw reads were error-corrected and collapsed into unique sequences by a nearest-neighbor algorithm in which closely related sequences were merged to remove PCR and sequencing errors. V, D and J gene segments were assigned by aligning CDR3 sequences to IMGT reference sequences. For a sequence to be retained, a match of at least six nucleotides was required to both a V gene segment and a J gene segment. A rearrangement was called productive if the CDR3 had no stop codons and remained in frame with V and J, and every other rearrangement was called non-productive. Following IMGT convention, CDR3 was defined as the stretch from the second conserved V-encoded cysteine to the conserved J-encoded phenylalanine. Sequences without an unambiguous match to a single V gene segment were excluded from the earlier analysis of several hundred of the donors. An earlier analysis of 587 of the donors called V segments functional above 56.7% productive rearrangements and segregating when the between-donor standard deviation exceeded 5%. A statistical classification framework was developed to diagnose cytomegalovirus status using the catalog of TCR beta chain sequences. In a later analysis, TCR nucleotide sequences were compared against IMGT/GENE-DB human TR gene sequences so that V and J genes could be assigned. The TCRdist pipeline was used in a later analysis to assign CDR3 sequences and most-parsimonious VDJ recombination scenarios. In a later analysis, each TCR beta chain was defined by its CDR3 amino acid sequence together with its V-gene family, and reads lacking a unique V-gene family were excluded. In a later analysis, around 600 highly shared, low-generation-probability nucleotide sequences were removed to address suspected cross-contamination and a sequencing artifact. A later analysis calculated a clonal expansion index for each public chain from normalized within-repertoire ranks of inferred template counts. In a later analysis, generation probabilities were computed with a VDJ recombination model fitted to out-of-frame rearrangements, and the resulting probabilities were checked against IGoR. In a later analysis, TCR-TCR, TCR-HLA and TCR-CMV co-occurrence was scored with hypergeometric tests, and a repertoire-size bias correction was applied to TCR pairs. A later analysis estimated false discovery rates by permuting HLA or CMV assignments 20 times. In a later analysis, co-occurring TCRs were grouped with DBSCAN, and TCRdist sequence similarity was added when clustering was performed within HLA-allele-positive subsets. For co-occurrence clustering, repertoires with fewer than 30,000 or more than 120,000 public chains were excluded, along with roughly five repertoires with anomalous nucleotide sharing. This is the immuneACCESS table as TCRdb keeps it, with only in-frame sequences that have V and J called. A part of the clones is gone; compared with another copy, unresolved V genes explain less than half, and the rest is unexplained. V, J and clone size derive from that table, while D and trimming were established from the DNA sequence. The sample contains some 150,000 clones, around 82% of them found a single time. The ten top clones hold roughly 2.4% of the sample.

The paper's findings and limits, for the study overall: Strong co-occurrence of HLA alleles, especially DR and DQ, made assigning TCR associations to individual alleles difficult. Linkage disequilibrium might explain the correlated functional status among segregating V segments, but an unknown experimental factor could not be excluded. The classifier was reported to diagnose cytomegalovirus status with high specificity and sensitivity in both the original and validation cohorts. A group of highly shared sequence variants was considered likely to be a technical artifact of the sequencing pipeline. A further reported finding was that TCR beta sequences accurately predicted the HLA-A and HLA-B alleles for most subjects in the first cohort. In vitro tests confirmed that a few of the cytomegalovirus-associated TCR beta chains recognize cytomegalovirus antigens. In an earlier analysis of around 600 of the donors, most TCR beta V segments were observed in productive rearrangements about 87% or about 30% of the time, broadly matching IMGT annotations. Immune exposure information for the cohort was limited to CMV serostatus. In a later analysis, HLA-associated TCR beta chains showed more clonal expansion and lower generation probabilities than non-associated chains that were equally common. A later analysis associated about 16,000 TCR beta sequences with specific HLA alleles at a false discovery rate of 0.05. According to a later genetic analysis, donors in an Asian-associated ancestry cluster had fewer N-insertions in productive TCRs than the approximately 610-donor mean. In a later analysis, the rate of TCR association differed among HLA loci, with DRB1 alleles having the most associated TCRs and HLA-C alleles having the fewest. Because counts were too low, more than 15 rarely observed V segments, including chromosome 9 orphons, were left out of the earlier analysis of 587 of the donors. This cohort had only TCR beta chains sequenced, and the lack of alpha or paired-chain data limited which features could be detected. Presence/absence analyses assumed roughly uniform sequencing depth across donors, an assumption that may not hold. A later genetic analysis associated a missense DCLRE1C variant with V-gene and J-gene trimming of TCR beta chains, and an independent cohort replicated the association. A total of 150 or so TCR beta chains were listed by the study as associated with cytomegalovirus. Because some donors lacked HLA typing at each locus, the association tests relied only on the typed subset. Some IMGT-functional V segments, including TRBV6-2 and TRBV6-3, could not be told apart with the 87-base-pair reads, so those segments were excluded. Several of the top co-occurrence clusters appeared to be linked to parvovirus B19, influenza, CMV and Epstein-Barr virus, according to a later analysis. According to the authors, the approach could potentially be generalized to other disease states and immunological phenotypes. In a later analysis, most CMV-associated TCR beta chains were found to appear HLA-restricted, with HLA associations seemingly driven largely by CMV exposure. Across donors, most TCR sequences were observed very rarely, whereas some public TCRs were present in many individuals.

Trimmed from V: 0 bases; trimmed from J: 3 bases; junction bases lacking a gene match: 2. The CDR3 covers 15 residues, taking in both the cysteine and the phenylalanine. The entry retains the CDR3 DNA only, 45 bases that are in frame from base 1. The germline V gene specifies SGHDT as CDR1 and YYEEEE as CDR2. The clonotype originates from a man aged 50 or older in good health and CMV-seronegative. Rearrangement joined TRBV5-6 to TRBJ2-5; the junction holds 10 bases that match TRBD2. Source material: PBMCs. The CDR3 corresponds to CASSLGLAGEETQYF. The nucleotides are TGTGCCAGCAGCTTGGGGCTAGCGGGGGAAGAGACCCAGTACTTC.